The 7 T cell receptor beta chains given below trace back to one sample, sequenced in a study of blood T cell repertoires in COVID-19. The repertoire was sequenced with immunoSEQ multiplex PCR; TCRdb's copy has only in-frame clones and lacks some. This sample carries tens of thousands of clones, around 90% of them seen once, and the ten largest clones take around 4.5%. The sample was peripheral blood. These receptors came from a woman aged 80 or older with active or convalescent COVID-19.

This chain joins TRBV10-2 and TRBJ2-1, with D possibly being TRBD1 (6 bases). There are 12 residues in the CDR3. Germline V gives CDR1 WSHSY, CDR2 SAAADI. V was clipped by 3 bases and J by 10 bases, with 10 bases between them. The CDR3 reads CASSESGVEQFF. In DNA form, the CDR3 reads TGCGCCAGCAGTGAATCAGGGGTCGAGCAGTTCTTC.

V gene TRBV9 combines with J gene TRBJ2-7; 9 nucleotides match TRBD1. Trimming removed 0 bases from V and 6 bases from J; junction bases left unmatched: 10. Per germline, CDR1 SGDLS and CDR2 YYNGEE. This CDR3 region has 16 residues. The CDR3 bases are TGTGCCAGCAGCGTAGGCCCCGGGACAGGGTTGGGCGAGCAGTACTTC. Translated, it gives CASSVGPGTGLGEQYF.

Only a few counts were recorded for this clone. The chain couples TRBV6-5 to TRBJ2-1, with 7 positions matching TRBD2. CDR3 size: 16 residues. Germline lookup yields CDR1 MNHEY and CDR2 SVGAGI. Losses at the gene ends were 2 bases for V and 8 bases for J; bases not matched to a gene: 12. Here the CDR3 reads CASSYVGASGVDEQFF. The CDR3 bases are TGTGCCAGCAGTTACGTTGGTGCTAGCGGCGTCGATGAGCAGTTCTTC.

The chain uses TRBV19 and TRBJ1-5; 11 bases fit TRBD1. The CDR3 runs to 17 residues. Germline values: CDR1 LNHDA, CDR2 SQIVND (reference sequence). V trimming: 4 bases; J trimming: 0 bases; junction bases outside the gene matches: 5. The CDR3 DNA sequence: TGTGCCAGTAGTACTCCGGGACAGGGGGATAGCAATCAGCCCCAGCATTTT. This gives the protein CASSTPGQGDSNQPQHF.

The sample holds one count of this clone. The CDR3, as DNA: TGTGCCAGTAGTATAGAGGCTGGAGGGAACATTCAGTACTTC. It yields the protein CASSIEAGGNIQYF. The chain recombines TRBV19 with TRBJ2-4, with D maybe TRBD2 (6 bases). CDR1 LNHDA and CDR2 SQIVND come from the germline V gene (reference sequence). The length of the CDR3 is 14 residues. Deletions cut 0 bases from V and 7 bases from J, with 10 bases between.

CDR3 nucleotides: TGTGCCAGCAGTAGGGACAAAGGGGGCGCAGATACGCAGTATTTT. Translated: CASSRDKGGADTQYF. This chain connects TRBV2 to TRBJ2-3; 7 nucleotides align to TRBD1. CDR1 SNHLY and CDR2 FYNNEI come from the germline V gene. Trimming took 5 bases from V and 4 from J; bases not matched to a gene: 9. The CDR3 is made up of 15 amino acids.

A remark on this clone: Other DNA sequences in the sample encode the same CDR3. V and J are TRBV20-1 and TRBJ2-5; D is possibly TRBD2 (5 bases). The CDR3 runs to 11 residues. Germline CDR1 and CDR2: DFQATT and SNEGSKA (reference sequence). V was shortened by 1 base and J by 5 bases, with 5 bases between the two germline ends. The CDR3 region has the DNA TGCAGTGCTAGAGGCGGGGAGACCCAGTACTTC. Amino acid sequence: CSARGGETQYF.